The TCR beta chain described here comes from a study of cytomegalovirus exposure and HLA in healthy donors. General study findings and limits: Productive rates of about 87% or about 30% were seen for most TCR beta V segments in an earlier analysis. Serostatus for CMV was the only available immune exposure information.

Turning to this clone: The antigen remains unidentified.

Amplification used 60 Vbeta primers and 13 Jbeta primers. Produced via immunoSEQ multiplex PCR; TCRdb's table is partial and in-frame only. The profile shows about 130,000 clones, 73% of them singletons. Sequencing used PBMCs. The receptor was isolated from a man aged 60-69 years in good health and CMV-seropositive.

CDR3 region: CASSVAAGGYNEQFF. CDR3 coding DNA: TGTGCCAGCAGCGTAGCAGCGGGGGGCTACAATGAGCAGTTCTTC. V and J are TRBV9 and TRBJ2-1; 9 nucleotides match TRBD2. Germline-derived CDR1 and CDR2 are SGDLS and YYNGEE. Losses at the gene ends were 0 bases for V and 3 bases for J; bases not matched to a gene: 1. This CDR3 has 15 amino acids.